This note documents a single TCR beta chain sequence. These data originate in a study of control samples from healthy donors and cancer patients. Repertoires were generated with immunoSEQ multiplex PCR, while TCRdb's copy carries only in-frame clones and drops some. The sample shows approximately 100,000 clones, around 90% of them seen only once. This receptor was taken from a human donor in good health. The donor label of this sample is uncertain. Sequenced sample: blood.

CDR3 sequence: CASSLERFSGNTIYF. CDR3 sequence (DNA): TGTGCCAGCAGCTTAGAGAGGTTCTCTGGAAACACCATATATTTT. The chain couples TRBV7-2 to TRBJ1-3, with D hard to call. This CDR3 comprises 15 residues. The ends were cut back, 1 base at V and 0 bases at J, with 7 bases in the middle. Germline CDR1 reads SGHTA; CDR2 reads FQGNSA.